This paragraph reports one T cell receptor (beta chain). Its specificity is unknown. These data originate in a study of OX40 agonist ivuxolimab in advanced cancers. Only in-frame clones appear in the TCRdb table, and some are missing; sequencing was by immunoSEQ multiplex PCR. The sample includes 78,000 or so clones, roughly nine tenths of them seen just once. The germline V gene encodes CDR1 SGHNT and CDR2 YYREEE (reference sequence). The CDR3 loop spans 16 amino acids. Deletions cut 4 bases from V and 2 bases from J, with 15 bases between. Findings of the study overall: By week 6 at 0.1 to 3.0 mg/kg, blood CD4+ and CD8+ T cells had expanded clonally.

The sample here was CD4+ or CD8+ T cells sorted from blood, taken in a trial of the OX40 agonist ivuxolimab. This rearrangement joins TRBV5-4 to TRBJ2-2, with a tentative D call TRBD2 (6 bases). The clonotype comes from an adult with an advanced solid tumor such as melanoma, head and neck, liver or kidney cancer. Written as DNA, the CDR3 is TGTGCCAGCAGCCCAACCCTAGCGAGCAACACCGGGGAGCTGTTTTTT. Amino acid sequence: CASSPTLASNTGELFF.